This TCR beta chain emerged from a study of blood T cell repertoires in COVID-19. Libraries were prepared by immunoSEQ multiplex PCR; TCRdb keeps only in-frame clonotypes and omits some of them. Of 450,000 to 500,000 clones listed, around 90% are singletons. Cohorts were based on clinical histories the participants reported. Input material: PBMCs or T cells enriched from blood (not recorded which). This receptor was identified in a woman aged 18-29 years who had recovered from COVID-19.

The CDR3 spells CASLGTGGDNEQFF. In DNA form, the CDR3 reads TGTGCCAGCCTTGGGACAGGGGGGGACAATGAGCAGTTCTTC. The chain joins TRBV19 to TRBJ2-1; 11 bases are a match to TRBD1. The CDR3 totals 14 residues. The V and J ends lost 9 bases and 5 bases, in that order; junction bases with no gene match: 6. Germline V gives CDR1 LNHDA, CDR2 SQIVND (reference sequence).